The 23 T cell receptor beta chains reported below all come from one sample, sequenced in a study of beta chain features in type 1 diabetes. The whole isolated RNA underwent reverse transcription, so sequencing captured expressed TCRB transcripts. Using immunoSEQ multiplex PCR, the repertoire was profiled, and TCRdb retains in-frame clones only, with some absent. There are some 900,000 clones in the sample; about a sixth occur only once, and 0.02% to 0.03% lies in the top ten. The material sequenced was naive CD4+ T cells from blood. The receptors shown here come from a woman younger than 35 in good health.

The CDR3 loop reads CSVVTSGRGGSYNEQFF. The CDR3 DNA reads as TGCAGCGTTGTGACTAGCGGGAGGGGGGGCTCCTACAATGAGCAGTTCTTC. This chain uses TRBV29-1 with TRBJ2-1; 14 positions match TRBD2. Germline values: CDR1 SQVTM, CDR2 ANQGSEA. Trimming at V came to 4 bases and at J to 0 bases, leaving 5 bases not matched to a gene. The CDR3 runs to 17 residues.

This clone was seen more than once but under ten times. CDR3 in amino acids: CASSLLPRRPGELFF. Written as DNA, the CDR3 is TGTGCCAGCAGCTTATTACCTCGTCGTCCCGGGGAGCTGTTTTTT. V is TRBV7-2 and J is TRBJ2-2; D not resolved. The V gene's germline CDR1 is SGHTA and CDR2 FQGNSA. The CDR3 sequence is 15 residues long. The V and J ends lost 2 bases and 6 bases respectively, with 13 bases between them.

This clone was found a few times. This CDR3 reads CASSPGDRRFF. The CDR3 DNA reads as TGTGCCAGCTCACCGGGGGACAGGAGGTTTTTT. The chain couples TRBV18 to TRBJ1-4; 8 bases are a match to TRBD1. With 3 bases clipped from V and 16 bases from J, the junction kept 4 bases outside the gene matches. The CDR3 loop spans 11 amino acids. Germline assignment: CDR1 KGHSH and CDR2 LQKENI.

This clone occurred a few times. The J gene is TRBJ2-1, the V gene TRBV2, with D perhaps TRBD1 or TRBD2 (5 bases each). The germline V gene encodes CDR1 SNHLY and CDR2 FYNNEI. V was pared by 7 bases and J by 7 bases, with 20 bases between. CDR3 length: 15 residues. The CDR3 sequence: CASNPGTHTRNEQFF. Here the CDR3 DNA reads TGTGCCAGCAATCCCGGGACCCACACCCGGAATGAGCAGTTCTTC.

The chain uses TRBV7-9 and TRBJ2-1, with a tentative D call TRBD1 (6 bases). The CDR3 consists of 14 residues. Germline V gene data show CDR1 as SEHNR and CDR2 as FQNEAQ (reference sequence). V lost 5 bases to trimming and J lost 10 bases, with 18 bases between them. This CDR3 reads CASSLHGRGREQFF. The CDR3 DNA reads TGTGCCAGCAGCCTCCACGGCAGGGGTAGGGAGCAGTTCTTC.

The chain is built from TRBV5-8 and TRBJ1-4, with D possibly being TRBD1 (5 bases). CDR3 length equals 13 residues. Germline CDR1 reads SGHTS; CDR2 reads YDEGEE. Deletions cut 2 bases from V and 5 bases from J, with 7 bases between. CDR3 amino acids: CASSFGGNEKLFF. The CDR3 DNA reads TGTGCCAGCAGCTTCGGGGGAAATGAAAAACTGTTTTTT.

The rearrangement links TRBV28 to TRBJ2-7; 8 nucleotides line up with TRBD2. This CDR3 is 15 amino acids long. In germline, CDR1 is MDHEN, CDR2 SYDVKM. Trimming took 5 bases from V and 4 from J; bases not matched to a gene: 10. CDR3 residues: CASSLESGRRYEQYF. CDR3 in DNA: TGTGCCAGCAGTCTAGAAAGCGGGAGACGGTACGAGCAGTACTTC.

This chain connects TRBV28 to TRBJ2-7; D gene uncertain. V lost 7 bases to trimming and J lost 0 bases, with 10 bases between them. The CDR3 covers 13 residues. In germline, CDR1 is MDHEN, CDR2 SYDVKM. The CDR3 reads CASKVSSSYEQYF. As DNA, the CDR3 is TGTGCCAGCAAAGTTTCAAGCTCCTACGAGCAGTACTTC.

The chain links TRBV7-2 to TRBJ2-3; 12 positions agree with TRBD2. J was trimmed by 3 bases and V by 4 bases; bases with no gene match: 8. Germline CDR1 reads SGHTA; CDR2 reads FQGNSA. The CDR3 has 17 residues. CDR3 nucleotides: TGTGCCAGCAGCTCCCCGCGGGGGACTAGCGGGACAGATACGCAGTATTTT. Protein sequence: CASSSPRGTSGTDTQYF.

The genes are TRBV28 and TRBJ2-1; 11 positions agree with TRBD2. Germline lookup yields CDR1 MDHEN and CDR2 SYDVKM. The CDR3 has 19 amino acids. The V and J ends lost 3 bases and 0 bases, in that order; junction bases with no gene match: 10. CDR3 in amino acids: CASSFPASGRLSSYNEQFF. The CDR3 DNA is TGTGCCAGCAGTTTTCCGGCTAGCGGGAGGCTCAGCTCCTACAATGAGCAGTTCTTC.

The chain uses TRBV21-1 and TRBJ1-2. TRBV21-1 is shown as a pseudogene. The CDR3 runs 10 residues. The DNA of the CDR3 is TGTGCCAGCAGCAGGGATGGCTACACCTTC. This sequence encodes CASSRDGYTF.

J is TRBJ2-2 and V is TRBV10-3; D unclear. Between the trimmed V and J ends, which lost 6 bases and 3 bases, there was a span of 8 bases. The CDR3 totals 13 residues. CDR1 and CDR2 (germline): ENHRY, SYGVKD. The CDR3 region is CAIRRPDTGELFF. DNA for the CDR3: TGTGCCATCAGGAGGCCGGACACCGGGGAGCTGTTTTTT.

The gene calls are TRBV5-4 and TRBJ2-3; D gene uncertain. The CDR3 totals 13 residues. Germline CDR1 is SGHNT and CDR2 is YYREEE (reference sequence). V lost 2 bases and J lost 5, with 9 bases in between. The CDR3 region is CASSFWGGDTQYF. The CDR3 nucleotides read TGTGCCAGCAGCTTTTGGGGTGGAGATACGCAGTATTTT.

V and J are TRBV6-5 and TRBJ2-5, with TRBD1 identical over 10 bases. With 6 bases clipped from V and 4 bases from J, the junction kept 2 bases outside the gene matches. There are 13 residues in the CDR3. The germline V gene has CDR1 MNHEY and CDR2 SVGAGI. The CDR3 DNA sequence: TGTGCCAGCAGCCGGACAGGGGGAGAGACCCAGTACTTC. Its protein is CASSRTGGETQYF.

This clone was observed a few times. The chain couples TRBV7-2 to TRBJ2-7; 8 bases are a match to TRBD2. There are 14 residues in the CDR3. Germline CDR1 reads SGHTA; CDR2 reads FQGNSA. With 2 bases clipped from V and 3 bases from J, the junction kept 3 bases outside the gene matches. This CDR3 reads CASSLSGSNYEQYF. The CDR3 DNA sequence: TGTGCCAGCAGCTTAAGCGGGAGTAACTACGAGCAGTACTTC.

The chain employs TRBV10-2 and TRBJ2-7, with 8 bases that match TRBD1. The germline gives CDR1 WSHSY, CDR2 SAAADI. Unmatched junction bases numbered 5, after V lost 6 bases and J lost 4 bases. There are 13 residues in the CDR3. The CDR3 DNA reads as TGCGCCAGCAGAGGGACAGGCAGATACGAGCAGTACTTC. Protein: CASRGTGRYEQYF.

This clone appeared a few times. CDR3 in DNA: TGTGCCAGCAGCGTAGCTGGATTCGCTGGGACCGGGGAGCTGTTTTTT. Translated: CASSVAGFAGTGELFF. The chain is built from TRBV9 and TRBJ2-2; D ambiguous. Per germline, CDR1 SGDLS and CDR2 YYNGEE. This CDR3 has 16 amino acids. Trimming left V 0 bases short and J 5 bases short, with 14 bases between.

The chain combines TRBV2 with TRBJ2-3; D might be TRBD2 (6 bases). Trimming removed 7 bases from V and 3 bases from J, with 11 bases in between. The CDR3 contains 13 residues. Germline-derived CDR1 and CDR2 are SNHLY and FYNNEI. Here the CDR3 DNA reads TGTGCCAGCAACGTTGGGGGGACAGATACGCAGTATTTT. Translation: CASNVGGTDTQYF. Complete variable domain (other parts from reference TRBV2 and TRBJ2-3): EPEVTQTPSHQVTQMGQEVILRCVPISNHLYFYWYRQILGQKVEFLVSFYNNEISEKSEIFDDQFSVERPDGSNFTLKIRSTKLEDSAMYFCASNVGGTDTQYFGPGTRLTVL.

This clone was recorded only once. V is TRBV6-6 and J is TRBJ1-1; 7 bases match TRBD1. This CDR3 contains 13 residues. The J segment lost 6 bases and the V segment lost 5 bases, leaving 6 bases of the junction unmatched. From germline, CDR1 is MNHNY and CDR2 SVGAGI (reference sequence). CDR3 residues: CASSRQGGAEAFF. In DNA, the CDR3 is TGTGCCAGCAGTAGACAGGGAGGGGCTGAAGCTTTCTTT.

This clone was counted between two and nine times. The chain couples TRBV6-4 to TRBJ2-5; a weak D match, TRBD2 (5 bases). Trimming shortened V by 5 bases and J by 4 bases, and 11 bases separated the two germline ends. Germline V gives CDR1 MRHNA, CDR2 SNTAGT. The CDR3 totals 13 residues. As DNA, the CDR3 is TGTGCCAGCAGTTCCGGGGTTGGAGAGACCCAGTACTTC. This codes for CASSSGVGETQYF.

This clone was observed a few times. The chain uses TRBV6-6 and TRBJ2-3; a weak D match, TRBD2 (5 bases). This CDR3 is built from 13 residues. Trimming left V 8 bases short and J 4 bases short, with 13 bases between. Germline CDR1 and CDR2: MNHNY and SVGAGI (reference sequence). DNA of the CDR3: TGTGCCAGCGGATTTGCGGGCGCAGATACGCAGTATTTT. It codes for CASGFAGADTQYF.

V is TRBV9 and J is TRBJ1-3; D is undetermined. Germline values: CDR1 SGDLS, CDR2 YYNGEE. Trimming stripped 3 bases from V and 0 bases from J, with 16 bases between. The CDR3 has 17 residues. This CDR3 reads CASSASHTKFSGNTIYF. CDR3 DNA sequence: TGTGCCAGCAGCGCTTCTCACACCAAGTTCTCTGGAAACACCATATATTTT.

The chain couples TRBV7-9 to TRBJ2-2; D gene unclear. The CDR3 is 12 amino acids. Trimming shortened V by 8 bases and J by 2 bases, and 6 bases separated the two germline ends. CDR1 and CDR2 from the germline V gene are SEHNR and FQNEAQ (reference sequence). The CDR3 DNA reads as TGTGCCAGCGGGCAAAACACCGGGGAGCTGTTTTTT. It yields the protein CASGQNTGELFF.